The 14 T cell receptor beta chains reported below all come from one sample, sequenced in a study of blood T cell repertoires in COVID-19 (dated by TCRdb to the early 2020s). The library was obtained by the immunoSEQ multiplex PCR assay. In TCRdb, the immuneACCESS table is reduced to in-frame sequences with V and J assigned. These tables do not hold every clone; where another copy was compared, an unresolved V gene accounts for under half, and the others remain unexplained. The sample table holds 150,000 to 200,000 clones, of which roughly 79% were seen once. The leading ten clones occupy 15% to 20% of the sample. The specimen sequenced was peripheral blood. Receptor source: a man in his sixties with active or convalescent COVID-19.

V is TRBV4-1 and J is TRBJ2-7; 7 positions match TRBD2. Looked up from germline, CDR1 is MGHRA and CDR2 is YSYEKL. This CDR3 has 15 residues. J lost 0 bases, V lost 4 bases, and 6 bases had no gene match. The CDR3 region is CASSPRGESSYEQYF. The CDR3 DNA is TGCGCCAGCAGCCCCCGGGGGGAAAGCTCCTACGAGCAGTACTTC.

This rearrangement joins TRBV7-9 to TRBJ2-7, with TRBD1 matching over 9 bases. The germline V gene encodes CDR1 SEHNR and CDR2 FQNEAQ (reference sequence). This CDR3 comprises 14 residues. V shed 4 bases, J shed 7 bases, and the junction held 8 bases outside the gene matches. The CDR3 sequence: CASSSGTGREEQYF. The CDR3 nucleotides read TGTGCCAGCAGCTCCGGGACAGGGAGAGAGGAGCAGTACTTC.

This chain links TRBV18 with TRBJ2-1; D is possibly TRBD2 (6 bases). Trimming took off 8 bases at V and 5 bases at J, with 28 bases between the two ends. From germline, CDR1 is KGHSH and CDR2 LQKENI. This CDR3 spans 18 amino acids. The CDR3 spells CASRRALDVRRADNEQFF. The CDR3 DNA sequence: TGTGCCAGCCGGAGGGCCTTGGACGTCCGGCGGGCTGACAATGAGCAGTTCTTC.

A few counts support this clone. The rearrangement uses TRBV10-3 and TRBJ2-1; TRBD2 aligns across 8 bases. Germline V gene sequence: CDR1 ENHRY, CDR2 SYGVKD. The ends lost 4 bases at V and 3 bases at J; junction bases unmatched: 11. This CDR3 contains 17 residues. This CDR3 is CAISGIVGAGGYNEQFF. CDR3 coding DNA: TGTGCCATCAGTGGCATTGTGGGGGCGGGAGGCTACAATGAGCAGTTCTTC.

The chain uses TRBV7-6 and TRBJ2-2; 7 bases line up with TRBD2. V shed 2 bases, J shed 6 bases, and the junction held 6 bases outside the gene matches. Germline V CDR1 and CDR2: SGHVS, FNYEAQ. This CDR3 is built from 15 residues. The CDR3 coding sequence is TGTGCCAGCAGCTTAACAGTTCGGGGGGCCGGGGAGCTGTTTTTT. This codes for CASSLTVRGAGELFF.

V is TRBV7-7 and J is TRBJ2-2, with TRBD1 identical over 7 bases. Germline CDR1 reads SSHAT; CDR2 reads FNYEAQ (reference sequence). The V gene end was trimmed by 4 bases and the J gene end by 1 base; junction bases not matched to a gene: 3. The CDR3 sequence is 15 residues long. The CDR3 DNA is TGTGCCAGCAGCTCCGGACAGGAGAACACCGGGGAGCTGTTTTTT. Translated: CASSSGQENTGELFF.

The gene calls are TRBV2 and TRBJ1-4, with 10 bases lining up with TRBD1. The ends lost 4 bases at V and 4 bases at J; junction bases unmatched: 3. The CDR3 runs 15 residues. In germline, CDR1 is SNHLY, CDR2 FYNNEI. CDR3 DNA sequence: TGTGCCAGCAGTGGACAGGGGGCGGATAATGAAAAACTGTTTTTT. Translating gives CASSGQGADNEKLFF.

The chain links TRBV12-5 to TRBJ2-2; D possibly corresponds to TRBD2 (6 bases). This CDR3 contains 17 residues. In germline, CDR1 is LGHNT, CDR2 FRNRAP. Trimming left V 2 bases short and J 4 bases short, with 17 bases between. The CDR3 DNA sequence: TGTGCTAGTGGTTTGTGGATTGGCGGGGCAGCCACCGGGGAGCTGTTTTTT. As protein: CASGLWIGGAATGELFF.

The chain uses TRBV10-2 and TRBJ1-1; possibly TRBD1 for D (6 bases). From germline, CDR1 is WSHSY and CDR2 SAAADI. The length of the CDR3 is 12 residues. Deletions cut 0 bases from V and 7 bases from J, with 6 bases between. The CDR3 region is CASSESGGEAFF. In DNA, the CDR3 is TGCGCCAGCAGTGAGTCAGGGGGTGAAGCTTTCTTT.

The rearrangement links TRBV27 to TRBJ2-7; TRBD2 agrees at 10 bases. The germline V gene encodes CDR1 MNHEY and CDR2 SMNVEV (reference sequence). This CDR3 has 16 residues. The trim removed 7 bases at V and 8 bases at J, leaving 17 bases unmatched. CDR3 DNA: TGTGCCAGCACCGACCTAGCGGGAGAAGGTCCCGGCAAGCAGTACTTC. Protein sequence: CASTDLAGEGPGKQYF.

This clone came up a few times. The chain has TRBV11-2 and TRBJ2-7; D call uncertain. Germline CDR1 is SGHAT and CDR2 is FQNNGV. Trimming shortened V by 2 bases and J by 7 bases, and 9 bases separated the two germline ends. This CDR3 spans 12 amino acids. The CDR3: CASSLQRVEQYF. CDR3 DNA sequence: TGTGCCAGCAGCTTACAACGAGTTGAGCAGTACTTC.

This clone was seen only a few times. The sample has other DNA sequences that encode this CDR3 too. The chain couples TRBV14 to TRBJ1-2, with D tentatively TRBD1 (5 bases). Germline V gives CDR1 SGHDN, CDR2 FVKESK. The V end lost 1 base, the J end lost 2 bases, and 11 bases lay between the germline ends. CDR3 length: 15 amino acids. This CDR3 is CASSQVRGWNYGYTF. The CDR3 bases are TGTGCCAGCAGCCAAGTAAGGGGCTGGAACTATGGCTACACCTTC.

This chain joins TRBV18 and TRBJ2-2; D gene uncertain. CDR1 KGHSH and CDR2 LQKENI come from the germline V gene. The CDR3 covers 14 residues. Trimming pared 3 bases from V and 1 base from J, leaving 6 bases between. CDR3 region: CASSPWQNTGELFF. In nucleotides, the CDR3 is TGTGCCAGCTCACCTTGGCAGAACACCGGGGAGCTGTTTTTT. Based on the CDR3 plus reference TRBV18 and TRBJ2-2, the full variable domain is NAGVMQNPRHLVRRRGQEARLRCSPMKGHSHVYWYRQLPEEGLKFMVYLQKENIIDESGMPKERFSAEFPKEGPSILRIQQVVRGDSAAYFCASSPWQNTGELFFGEGSRLTVL.

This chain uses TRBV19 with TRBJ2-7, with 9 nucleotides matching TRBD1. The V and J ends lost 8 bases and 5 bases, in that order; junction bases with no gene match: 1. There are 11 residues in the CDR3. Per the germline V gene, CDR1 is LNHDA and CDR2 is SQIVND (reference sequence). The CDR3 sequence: CASGDRDEQYF. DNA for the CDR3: TGTGCCAGTGGGGACAGGGACGAGCAGTACTTC.